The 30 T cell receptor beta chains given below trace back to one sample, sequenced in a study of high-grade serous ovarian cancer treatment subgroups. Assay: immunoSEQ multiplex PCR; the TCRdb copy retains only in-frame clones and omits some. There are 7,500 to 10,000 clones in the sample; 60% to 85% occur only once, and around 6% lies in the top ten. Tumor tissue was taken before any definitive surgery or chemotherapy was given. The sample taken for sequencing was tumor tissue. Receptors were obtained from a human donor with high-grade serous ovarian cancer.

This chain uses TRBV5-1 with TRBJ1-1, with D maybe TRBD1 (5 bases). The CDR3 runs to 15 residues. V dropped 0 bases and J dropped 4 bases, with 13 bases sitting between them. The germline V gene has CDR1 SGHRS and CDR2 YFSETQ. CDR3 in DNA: TGCGCCAGCAGCTTGGAGGGGTTCCAGGGCACTGAAGCTTTCTTT. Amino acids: CASSLEGFQGTEAFF.

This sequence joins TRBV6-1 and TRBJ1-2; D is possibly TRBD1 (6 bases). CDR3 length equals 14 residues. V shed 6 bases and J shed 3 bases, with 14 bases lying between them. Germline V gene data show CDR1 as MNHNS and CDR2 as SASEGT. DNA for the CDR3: TGTGCCAGCAGGGTGGAAGGGGGGCACTATGGCTACACCTTC. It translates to CASRVEGGHYGYTF.

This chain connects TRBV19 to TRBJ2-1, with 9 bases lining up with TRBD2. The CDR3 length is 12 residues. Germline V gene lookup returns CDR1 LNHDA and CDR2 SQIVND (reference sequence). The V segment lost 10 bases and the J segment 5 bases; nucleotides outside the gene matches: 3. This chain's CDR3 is CATRLADNEQFF. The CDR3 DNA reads TGTGCCACCAGACTAGCGGACAATGAGCAGTTCTTC.

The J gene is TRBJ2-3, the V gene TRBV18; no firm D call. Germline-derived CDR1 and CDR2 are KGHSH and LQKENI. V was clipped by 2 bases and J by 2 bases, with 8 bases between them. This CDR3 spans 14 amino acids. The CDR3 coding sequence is TGTGCCAGCTCACCAGCGGAGAACACAGATACGCAGTATTTT. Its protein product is CASSPAENTDTQYF.

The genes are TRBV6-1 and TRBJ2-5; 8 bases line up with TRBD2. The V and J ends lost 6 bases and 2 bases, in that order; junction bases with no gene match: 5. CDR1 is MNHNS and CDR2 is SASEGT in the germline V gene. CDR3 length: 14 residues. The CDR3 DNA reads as TGTGCCAGCAGGGACCGGGGGGGACAAGAGACCCAGTACTTC. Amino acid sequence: CASRDRGGQETQYF.

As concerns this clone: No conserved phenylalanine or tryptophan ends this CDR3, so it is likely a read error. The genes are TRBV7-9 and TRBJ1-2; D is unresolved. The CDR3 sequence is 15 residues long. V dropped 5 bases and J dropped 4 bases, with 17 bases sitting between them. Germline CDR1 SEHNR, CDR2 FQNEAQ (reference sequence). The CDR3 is CASSPPTEITYGYTS. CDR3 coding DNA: TGTGCCAGCAGCCCTCCGACGGAAATTACCTATGGCTACACCTCC.

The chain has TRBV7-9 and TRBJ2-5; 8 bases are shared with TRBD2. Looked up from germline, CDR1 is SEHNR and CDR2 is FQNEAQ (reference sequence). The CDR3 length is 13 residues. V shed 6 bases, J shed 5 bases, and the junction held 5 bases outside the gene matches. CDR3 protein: CASRRGAVETQYF. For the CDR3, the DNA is TGTGCCAGCAGGCGGGGGGCCGTCGAGACCCAGTACTTC.

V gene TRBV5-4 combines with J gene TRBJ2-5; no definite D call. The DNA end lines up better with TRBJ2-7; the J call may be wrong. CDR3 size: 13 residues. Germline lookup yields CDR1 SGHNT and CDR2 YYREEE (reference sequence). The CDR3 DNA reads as TGTGCCAGCAGCCCGGACGTATCCTACGAGCAGTACTTC. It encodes CASSPDVSYEQYF.

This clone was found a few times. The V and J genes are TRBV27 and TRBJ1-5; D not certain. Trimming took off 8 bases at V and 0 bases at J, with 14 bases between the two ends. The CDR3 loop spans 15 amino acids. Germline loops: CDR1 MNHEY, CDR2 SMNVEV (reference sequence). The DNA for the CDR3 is TGTGCCAGCCGAAACAGCTATTATAGCAATCAGCCCCAGCATTTT. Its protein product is CASRNSYYSNQPQHF.

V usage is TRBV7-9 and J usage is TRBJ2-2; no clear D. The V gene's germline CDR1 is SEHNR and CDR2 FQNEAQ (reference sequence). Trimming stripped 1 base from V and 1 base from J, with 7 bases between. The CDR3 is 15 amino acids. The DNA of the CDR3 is TGTGCCAGCAGCTTAGTCCTGGTGAACACCGGGGAGCTGTTTTTT. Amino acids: CASSLVLVNTGELFF.

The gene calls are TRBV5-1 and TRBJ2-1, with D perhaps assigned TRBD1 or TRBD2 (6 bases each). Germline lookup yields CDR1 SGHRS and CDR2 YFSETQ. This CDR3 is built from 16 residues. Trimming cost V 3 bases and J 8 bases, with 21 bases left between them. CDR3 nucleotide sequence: TGCGCCAGCAGCTCCGGTTCGGGGGCTGCGAGGGATGAGCAGTTCTTC. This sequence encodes CASSSGSGAARDEQFF.

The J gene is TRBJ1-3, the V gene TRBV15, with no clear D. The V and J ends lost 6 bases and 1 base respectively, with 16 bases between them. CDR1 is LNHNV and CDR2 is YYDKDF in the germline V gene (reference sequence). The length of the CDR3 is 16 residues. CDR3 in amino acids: CATSTGFGSSGNTIYF. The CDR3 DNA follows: TGTGCCACCAGTACCGGATTCGGGTCGTCTGGAAACACCATATATTTT.

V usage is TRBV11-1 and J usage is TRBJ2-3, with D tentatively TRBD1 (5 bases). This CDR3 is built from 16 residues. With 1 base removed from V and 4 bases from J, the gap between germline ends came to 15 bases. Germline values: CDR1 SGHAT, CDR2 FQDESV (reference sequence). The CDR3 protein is CASSLEGAPEADTQYF. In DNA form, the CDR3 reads TGTGCCAGCAGCTTAGAAGGGGCGCCAGAAGCAGATACGCAGTATTTT.

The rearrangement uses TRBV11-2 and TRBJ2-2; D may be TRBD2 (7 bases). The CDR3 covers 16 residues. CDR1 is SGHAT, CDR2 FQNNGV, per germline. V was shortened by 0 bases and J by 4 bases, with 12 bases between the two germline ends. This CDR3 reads CASSLEGGAGTGELFF. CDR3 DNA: TGTGCCAGCAGCTTAGAGGGGGGGGCGGGCACCGGGGAGCTGTTTTTT.

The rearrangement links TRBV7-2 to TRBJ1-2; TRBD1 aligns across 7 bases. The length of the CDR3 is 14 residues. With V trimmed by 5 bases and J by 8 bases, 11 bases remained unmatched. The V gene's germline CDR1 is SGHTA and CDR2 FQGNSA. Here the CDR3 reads CASSLDRDSRGYTF. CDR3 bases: TGTGCCAGCAGCCTCGACCGGGACAGCAGAGGCTACACCTTC.

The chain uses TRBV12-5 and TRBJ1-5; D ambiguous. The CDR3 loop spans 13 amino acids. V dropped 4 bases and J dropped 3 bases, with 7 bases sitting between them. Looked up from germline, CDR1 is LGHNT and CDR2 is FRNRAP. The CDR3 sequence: CASGSGFNQPQHF. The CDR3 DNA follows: TGTGCTAGTGGTTCGGGGTTCAATCAGCCCCAGCATTTT.

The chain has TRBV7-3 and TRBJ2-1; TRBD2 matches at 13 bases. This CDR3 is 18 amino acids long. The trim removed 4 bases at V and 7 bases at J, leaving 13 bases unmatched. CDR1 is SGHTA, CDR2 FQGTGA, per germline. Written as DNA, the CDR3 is TGTGCCAGCAGCTCCTCGACTAGCGGGGGGCCGGGTGCGAATGAGCAGTTCTTC. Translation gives CASSSSTSGGPGANEQFF. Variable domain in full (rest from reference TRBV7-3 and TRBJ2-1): GAGVSQTPSNKVTEKGKYVELRCDPISGHTALYWYRQSLGQGPEFLIYFQGTGAADDSGLPNDRFFAVRPEGSVSTLKIQRTERGDSAVYLCASSSSTSGGPGANEQFFGPGTRLTVL.

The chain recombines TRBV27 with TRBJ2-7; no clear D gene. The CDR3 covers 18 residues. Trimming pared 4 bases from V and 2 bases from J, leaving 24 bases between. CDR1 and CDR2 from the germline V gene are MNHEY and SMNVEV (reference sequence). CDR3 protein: CASSSRGVGWGSAYEQYF. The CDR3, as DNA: TGTGCCAGCAGTTCGCGTGGGGTAGGTTGGGGATCGGCCTACGAGCAGTACTTC.

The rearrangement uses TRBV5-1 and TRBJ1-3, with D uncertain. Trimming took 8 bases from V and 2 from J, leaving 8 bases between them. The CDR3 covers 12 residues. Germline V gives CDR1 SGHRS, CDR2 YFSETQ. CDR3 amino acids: CASRDTGNTIYF. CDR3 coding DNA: TGCGCCAGTCGGGATACTGGAAACACCATATATTTT.

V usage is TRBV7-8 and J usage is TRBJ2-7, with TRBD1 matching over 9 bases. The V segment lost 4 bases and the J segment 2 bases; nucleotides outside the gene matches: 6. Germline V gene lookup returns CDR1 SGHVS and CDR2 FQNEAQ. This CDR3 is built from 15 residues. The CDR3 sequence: CASSYPGQGTYEQYF. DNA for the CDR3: TGTGCCAGCAGCTATCCGGGACAGGGCACCTACGAGCAGTACTTC.

The CDR3 here is CASSLGTGGDYEQYF. Here the CDR3 DNA reads TGCGCCAGCAGCCTAGGGACAGGGGGTGACTACGAGCAGTACTTC. V and J are TRBV4-3 and TRBJ2-7, with TRBD1 matching 11 bases. The CDR3 runs 15 residues. The germline V gene encodes CDR1 LGHNA and CDR2 YSLEER. Unmatched junction bases numbered 5, after V lost 4 bases and J lost 3 bases.

The CDR3 reads CASSVGPGTGDSEAFF. The CDR3 DNA sequence: TGTGCCAGCAGCGTAGGTCCCGGGACAGGGGATTCTGAAGCTTTCTTT. The chain employs TRBV9 and TRBJ1-1; 10 bases align to TRBD1. With 0 bases clipped from V and 6 bases from J, the junction kept 8 bases outside the gene matches. Per the germline V gene, CDR1 is SGDLS and CDR2 is YYNGEE. The CDR3 spans 16 residues.

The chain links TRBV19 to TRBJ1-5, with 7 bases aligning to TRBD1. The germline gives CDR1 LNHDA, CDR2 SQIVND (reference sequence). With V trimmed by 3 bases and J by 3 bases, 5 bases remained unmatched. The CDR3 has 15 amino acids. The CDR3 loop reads CASSMLGGYNQPQHF. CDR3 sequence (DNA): TGTGCCAGTAGTATGTTAGGGGGCTACAATCAGCCCCAGCATTTT.

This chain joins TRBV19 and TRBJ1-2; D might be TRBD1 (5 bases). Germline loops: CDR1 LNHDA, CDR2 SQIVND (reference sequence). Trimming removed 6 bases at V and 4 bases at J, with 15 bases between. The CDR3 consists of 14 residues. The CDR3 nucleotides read TGTGCCAGTAGACGGGCGGGAGGGGTCTATGGCTACACCTTC. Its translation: CASRRAGGVYGYTF.

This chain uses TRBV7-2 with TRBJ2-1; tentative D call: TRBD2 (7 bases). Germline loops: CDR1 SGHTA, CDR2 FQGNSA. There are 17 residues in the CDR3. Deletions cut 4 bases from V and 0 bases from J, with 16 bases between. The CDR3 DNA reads TGTGCCAGCAGCTGGTACTTCGCGGGGGCCTCCTACAATGAGCAGTTCTTC. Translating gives CASSWYFAGASYNEQFF. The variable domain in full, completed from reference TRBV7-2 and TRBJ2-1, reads GAGVSQSPSNKVTEKGKDVELRCDPISGHTALYWYRQSLGQGLEFLIYFQGNSAPDKSGLPSDRFSAERTGGSVSTLTIQRTQQEDSAVYLCASSWYFAGASYNEQFFGPGTRLTVL.

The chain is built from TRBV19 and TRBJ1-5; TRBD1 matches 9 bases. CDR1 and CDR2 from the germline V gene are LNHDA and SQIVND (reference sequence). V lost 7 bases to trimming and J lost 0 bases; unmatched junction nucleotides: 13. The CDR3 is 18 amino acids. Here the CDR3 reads CASIDAGQGEYSNQPQHF. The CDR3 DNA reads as TGTGCCAGTATCGACGCGGGACAGGGAGAATATAGCAATCAGCCCCAGCATTTT.

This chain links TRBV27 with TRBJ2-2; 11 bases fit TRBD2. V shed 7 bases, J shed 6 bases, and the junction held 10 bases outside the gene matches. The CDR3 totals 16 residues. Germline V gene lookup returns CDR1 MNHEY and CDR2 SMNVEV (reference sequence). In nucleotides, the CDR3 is TGTGCCAGCACCCCACGGGCTAGCGGGGGGTCCGGGGAGCTGTTTTTT. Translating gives CASTPRASGGSGELFF.

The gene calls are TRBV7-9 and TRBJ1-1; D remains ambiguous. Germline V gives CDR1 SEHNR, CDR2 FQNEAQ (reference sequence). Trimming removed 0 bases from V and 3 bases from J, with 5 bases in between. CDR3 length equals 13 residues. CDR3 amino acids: CASSLAGYTEAFF. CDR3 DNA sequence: TGTGCCAGCAGCTTAGCCGGGTACACTGAAGCTTTCTTT.

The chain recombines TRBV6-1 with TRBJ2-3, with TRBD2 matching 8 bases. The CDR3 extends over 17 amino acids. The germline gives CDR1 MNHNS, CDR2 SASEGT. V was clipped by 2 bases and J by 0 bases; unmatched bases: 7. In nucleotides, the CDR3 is TGTGCCAGCAGTGAACCGTCGGCGGGGGGAAGCACAGATACGCAGTATTTT. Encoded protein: CASSEPSAGGSTDTQYF.

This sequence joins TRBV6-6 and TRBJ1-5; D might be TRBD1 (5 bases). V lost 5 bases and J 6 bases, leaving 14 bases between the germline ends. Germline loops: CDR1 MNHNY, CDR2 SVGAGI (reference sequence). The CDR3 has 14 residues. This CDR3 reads CASSPGGGSQPQHF. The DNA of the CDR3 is TGTGCCAGCAGTCCCGGCGGGGGATCTCAGCCCCAGCATTTT.